This TCR beta chain stems from a study of vaccination and CD4 T cells after COVID-19. Turning to the study itself: Across the group, participants received two doses of either BNT162b2 or mRNA-1273 vaccine. Control cultures were given a CEFX pool, an HIV-1 Nef pool, or no peptide. Study-wide results and limits: In convalescent patients, a median around 87% of reactive clones appeared only post-vaccination.

The CDR3 consists of 15 residues. V was pared by 5 bases and J by 0 bases, with 12 bases between. CDR1 and CDR2 (germline): SGHTA, FQGNSA. Concerning this clonotype: Its antigen remains unidentified.

Treatment given: roughly 10-day PBMC culture with coronavirus spike peptide pools or control peptides (ViraFEST assay). Via ViraFEST, peptide pools expanded antigen-specific T cells before TCR sequencing. With the Oncomine TCR Beta short-read assay, DNA from cultured CD4+ T cells was sequenced. TCRdb ran MiXCR on the PCR reads and lists one entry per CDR3 protein. This table holds about 12,000 distinct CDR3 sequences, about 74% found once. This receptor was taken from a human donor who had recovered from COVID-19. Specimen: CD4+ T cells from blood, cultured in vitro. The chain couples TRBV7-2 to TRBJ2-3; unclear D gene. The CDR3 DNA reads as TGTGCCAGCAGCCCTCAGTACCTTAGCACAGATACGCAGTATTTT. This encodes CASSPQYLSTDTQYF.